This entry lists 7 T cell receptor beta chains sequenced from one sample in a study of shared clonotypes between healthy human individuals. Clones were sequenced by immunoSEQ multiplex PCR, and TCRdb holds only the in-frame ones, with some missing. The top ten hold roughly 15% of the sample, which has roughly 96,000 clones, around half seen once. The sample was PBMCs. All receptors come from a woman aged 40 to 50 in good health. Some clones in this sample may be carry-over from other donors' samples.

This chain links TRBV2 with TRBJ2-1; no clear D. Germline lookup yields CDR1 SNHLY and CDR2 FYNNEI. CDR3 size: 12 residues. V dropped 6 bases and J dropped 10 bases, with 13 bases sitting between them. CDR3 in DNA: TGTGCCAGCAGCCTCGAATCCCCAGAGCAGTTCTTC. Translated, it gives CASSLESPEQFF.

This clone occurred many times. The chain joins TRBV19 to TRBJ2-7; 7 bases map to TRBD1. CDR1 is LNHDA, CDR2 SQIVND, per germline (reference sequence). The CDR3 has 12 amino acids. V was clipped by 8 bases and J by 5 bases; unmatched bases: 6. CDR3 in amino acids: CASGRGRDEQYF. Here the CDR3 DNA reads TGTGCCAGTGGTAGGGGGCGCGACGAGCAGTACTTC.

CDR3 residues: CAAPRVPSYEQYF. The CDR3 DNA reads as TGTGCCGCCCCTCGGGTGCCCTCCTACGAGCAGTACTTC. The chain combines TRBV28 with TRBJ2-7; D call uncertain. V lost 11 bases and J 0 bases, leaving 14 bases between the germline ends. The germline V gene encodes CDR1 MDHEN and CDR2 SYDVKM. There are 13 residues in the CDR3.

This sequence joins TRBV5-1 and TRBJ2-1; tentatively, D is TRBD1 (6 bases). Germline V gene data show CDR1 as SGHRS and CDR2 as YFSETQ. This CDR3 region has 13 residues. V was pared by 2 bases and J by 7 bases, with 10 bases between. The CDR3 loop reads CASSFTGSNEQFF. The CDR3 nucleotides are TGCGCCAGCAGCTTCACAGGGTCAAATGAGCAGTTCTTC.

This clone was counted many times. The J gene is TRBJ2-7, the V gene TRBV6-1; 12 positions match TRBD1. CDR3 length equals 15 residues. Germline-derived CDR1 and CDR2 are MNHNS and SASEGT. Trimming took 6 bases from V and 7 from J; bases not matched to a gene: 10. The CDR3 reads CASREGTGGPREQYF. CDR3 coding DNA: TGTGCCAGCAGGGAGGGGACAGGGGGCCCGCGGGAGCAGTACTTC.

This clone is medium-sized (0.01 to 0.1%) by share. J is TRBJ1-5 and V is TRBV28; the match to TRBD1 covers 8 bases. The CDR3 is made up of 15 amino acids. Germline V gives CDR1 MDHEN, CDR2 SYDVKM. Trimming at V came to 6 bases and at J to 5 bases, leaving 9 bases not matched to a gene. The CDR3 loop reads CASSRGLHGDQPQHF. CDR3 sequence (DNA): TGTGCCAGCAGCAGGGGGCTACATGGGGATCAGCCCCAGCATTTT.

The table lists this clone with a few counts. V gene TRBV19 combines with J gene TRBJ1-2; TRBD1 matches at 8 bases. Germline V gene lookup returns CDR1 LNHDA and CDR2 SQIVND (reference sequence). The length of the CDR3 is 13 residues. Trimming took 6 bases from V and 8 from J; bases not matched to a gene: 8. CDR3 loop: CASSPGQERGYTF. The CDR3 nucleotides read TGTGCCAGTAGCCCGGGACAGGAGAGGGGCTACACCTTC.